This T cell receptor (beta chain) was sequenced in a study of persistence of HIV-infected CD4 T cells. Study-wide context: Median time on suppressive ART was seven to eight years.

The libraries were made with immunoSEQ version 4 in survey mode. Here immunoSEQ multiplex PCR was the method, and the copy in TCRdb shows in-frame clones only, minus some. The sample has more than 35,000 clones; about nine tenths are singletons. Nonspecific anti-CD3/anti-CD28 bead stimulation represents the broad CD4+ T cell repertoire. Responding CD4+ T cells were sorted by upregulation of both CD40 ligand and CD69. This CDR3 is built from 13 residues. Germline lookup yields CDR1 MDHEN and CDR2 SYDVKM. The ends lost 6 bases at V and 2 bases at J; junction bases unmatched: 3. Of note for this clone: Its antigen is not identified.

The sequence was collected from an adult man with HIV who was CMV-seropositive. Sequencing was performed on CD4+ T cells sorted from PBMCs after roughly 20-hour stimulation, taken from a patient who received antiretroviral therapy. This rearrangement joins TRBV28 to TRBJ2-7, with 8 bases that match TRBD2. CDR3 nucleotides: TGTGCCAGCAGGTCCGGGGGGGCCTACGAGCAGTACTTC. Protein: CASRSGGAYEQYF.